This TCR beta chain was identified during a study of blood T cells in healthy people across ages. A second about 7 to 12 cycle PCR used barcoded and J-beta primers. TCRdb recomputed calls from the 5' RACE reads with MiXCR, one row per CDR3 protein. The table lists over a million distinct CDR3 sequences, 20% to 25% of them singletons. Germline V gene sequence: CDR1 MGHRA, CDR2 YSYEKL. This CDR3 is 14 amino acids long. The V gene lost 1 base and the J gene lost 4 bases, with 8 bases spanning the gap. Each sample yielded at least 6 million isolated PBMCs. These data were also reused for a study on T cells of mothers and their children. That source reports: Nobody spotted any persistent microchimeric T cell clones.

The sequenced material came from blood. The chain links TRBV4-1 to TRBJ2-4, with D uncertain. This clonotype was sampled from a girl aged 2-10 years in good health. CDR3: CASSQVPRKNIQYF. In DNA, the CDR3 is TGCGCCAGCAGCCAAGTTCCACGGAAAAACATTCAGTACTTC.